The 15 T cell receptor beta chains reported below all come from one sample, sequenced in a study of shared clonotypes between healthy human individuals. This table comes from immunoSEQ multiplex PCR, and its TCRdb copy is limited to in-frame clones, with some not included. The sample carries 1.4 million to 1.5 million clones, more than 95% recorded once. The sequencing sample was made of naive CD4+ T cells sorted from blood. The subset was: CD45RA+ positively selected. These receptors were collected from a man aged 25 to 40 in good health.

The genes are TRBV5-5 and TRBJ1-3; D is unclear. Germline V gene lookup returns CDR1 SGHKS and CDR2 YYEKEE (reference sequence). This CDR3 comprises 14 residues. Trimming stripped 1 base from V and 11 bases from J, with 16 bases between. The CDR3 sequence: CASSLFPGERSIYF. The CDR3 nucleotides are TGTGCCAGCAGCTTGTTTCCTGGAGAGCGGTCCATATATTTT.

V usage is TRBV28 and J usage is TRBJ2-1; perhaps TRBD1 as D (6 bases). The germline CDR1 and CDR2 sequences are MDHEN and SYDVKM. The ends were cut back, 5 bases at V and 12 bases at J, with 23 bases in the middle. The CDR3 has 15 residues. CDR3 bases: TGTGCCAGCAGTGTTAACACCGTACAGGGAGAGGGGCAGTTCTTC. This translates into CASSVNTVQGEGQFF.

As regards this clone: Different DNA sequences within this sample yield the same CDR3. V and J are TRBV5-5 and TRBJ1-4; no reliable D call. The CDR3 length is 14 residues. The V end was cut by 0 bases, the J end by 2 bases, with 5 bases between. Germline assignment: CDR1 SGHKS and CDR2 YYEKEE (reference sequence). CDR3 nucleotide sequence: TGTGCCAGCAGCTTGGTTGGGACTAATGAAAAACTGTTTTTT. Residues: CASSLVGTNEKLFF.

The V gene is TRBV19, the J gene TRBJ1-5; possible D gene TRBD1, 6 bases. The V end was cut by 5 bases, the J end by 4 bases, with 15 bases between. The CDR3 length is 15 residues. Germline V gives CDR1 LNHDA, CDR2 SQIVND (reference sequence). As DNA, the CDR3 is TGTGCCAGTAGTCAGCGGACAGCGCAAAATCAGCCCCAGCATTTT. Its protein is CASSQRTAQNQPQHF.

This chain uses TRBV10-3 with TRBJ2-1, with 10 bases that match TRBD2. This CDR3 is built from 19 residues. V was pared by 2 bases and J by 4 bases, with 14 bases of the junction left unmatched. Germline values: CDR1 ENHRY, CDR2 SYGVKD. The CDR3 bases are TGTGCCATCAGTGAGGTAGGAGCGGGAGGGTTCGGGCAATACAATGAGCAGTTCTTC. As protein: CAISEVGAGGFGQYNEQFF.

The chain employs TRBV28 and TRBJ1-2, with 11 positions matching TRBD1. This CDR3 is 15 amino acids long. Looked up from germline, CDR1 is MDHEN and CDR2 is SYDVKM. V lost 5 bases and J lost 7; bases outside the gene matches: 9. The CDR3 sequence is CASSPGQGAVGGYTF. The CDR3 DNA sequence: TGTGCCAGCAGTCCCGGACAGGGGGCGGTCGGTGGCTACACCTTC.

The rearrangement joins TRBV7-9 to TRBJ2-2, with 9 positions matching TRBD1. This CDR3 is built from 18 residues. Germline assignment: CDR1 SEHNR and CDR2 FQNEAQ (reference sequence). With 7 bases clipped from V and 3 bases from J, the junction kept 15 bases outside the gene matches. Written as DNA, the CDR3 is TGTGCCAGCACGTGGAACAGGGGGCCCATACGGGACACCGGGGAGCTGTTTTTT. Translation gives CASTWNRGPIRDTGELFF.

The chain recombines TRBV7-9 with TRBJ2-1, with 9 bases fitting TRBD2. The CDR3 is 17 residues long. Germline CDR1 is SEHNR and CDR2 is FQNEAQ (reference sequence). The J segment lost 2 bases and the V segment lost 3 bases, leaving 8 bases of the junction unmatched. CDR3 residues: CASSLGALAGAYNEQFF. CDR3 in DNA: TGTGCCAGCAGCTTGGGGGCGTTAGCGGGAGCCTACAATGAGCAGTTCTTC.

For this clone: Different DNA sequences within this sample yield the same CDR3. The V and J genes are TRBV27 and TRBJ2-7; D may be TRBD2 (5 bases). Germline V CDR1 and CDR2: MNHEY, SMNVEV (reference sequence). V was shortened by 3 bases and J by 1 base, with 7 bases between the two germline ends. CDR3 length equals 13 residues. The CDR3: CASSLRASYEQYF. The DNA of the CDR3 is TGTGCCAGCAGTTTGAGGGCATCCTACGAGCAGTACTTC.

This sequence joins TRBV4-1 and TRBJ2-5, with 8 bases fitting TRBD1. The germline CDR1 and CDR2 sequences are MGHRA and YSYEKL. The trim removed 2 bases at V and 0 bases at J, leaving 2 bases unmatched. The CDR3 contains 15 residues. CDR3 amino acids: CASSQPDRDQETQYF. The CDR3 region has the DNA TGCGCCAGCAGCCAACCGGACAGGGACCAAGAGACCCAGTACTTC.

The chain combines TRBV7-2 with TRBJ1-4, with 9 bases matching TRBD1. Trimming at V came to 1 base and at J to 5 bases, leaving 11 bases not matched to a gene. Germline V CDR1 and CDR2: SGHTA, FQGNSA. The CDR3 contains 18 residues. As DNA, the CDR3 is TGTGCCAGCAGCTTAGAAGGGACAGGGCGTATATTCAATGAAAAACTGTTTTTT. It encodes CASSLEGTGRIFNEKLFF.

This clone occurred once. The gene calls are TRBV7-9 and TRBJ2-1; perhaps TRBD1 as D (7 bases). The V end was cut by 3 bases, the J end by 3 bases, with 15 bases between. The CDR3 runs to 16 residues. Germline V lookup: CDR1 SEHNR, CDR2 FQNEAQ (reference sequence). The CDR3 DNA reads TGTGCCAGCAGCTTTAGGAGGGACAGAAACTACAATGAGCAGTTCTTC. Translating gives CASSFRRDRNYNEQFF.

J is TRBJ2-7 and V is TRBV5-1, with 11 bases matching TRBD1. The germline CDR1 and CDR2 sequences are SGHRS and YFSETQ. This CDR3 is 13 amino acids long. With 4 bases clipped from V and 7 bases from J, the junction kept 4 bases outside the gene matches. CDR3 coding DNA: TGCGCCAGCAGCCGAGGGGACAGGGGGGAGCAGTACTTC. This translates into CASSRGDRGEQYF.

The chain is built from TRBV4-3 and TRBJ2-3; D ambiguous. Germline V CDR1 and CDR2: LGHNA, YSLEER. This CDR3 region has 13 residues. V lost 5 bases, J lost 4 bases, and 10 bases lay in between. CDR3 in amino acids: CASSYEMSDTQYF. CDR3 nucleotide sequence: TGCGCCAGCAGCTATGAGATGTCAGATACGCAGTATTTT.

This sequence joins TRBV6-4 and TRBJ2-2; D is uncertain. The CDR3 sequence is 13 residues long. Germline CDR1 is MRHNA and CDR2 is SNTAGT. Trimming removed 4 bases at V and 2 bases at J, with 5 bases between. DNA of the CDR3: TGTGCCAGCAGTGTGAGCAACACCGGGGAGCTGTTTTTT. Its translation: CASSVSNTGELFF.